The subject of this entry is one T cell receptor (beta chain). Cohorts were based on clinical histories the participants reported. The data are from a study of blood T cell repertoires in COVID-19. Study at large: From the United States, Italy and Spain came samples of acute and convalescent COVID-19.

Trimming cost V 0 bases and J 6 bases; bases outside gene matches: 6. The CDR3 consists of 15 residues. Germline V gene data show CDR1 as SGHRS and CDR2 as YFSETQ. Authors' processing steps: From reference gene primer amplification, estimates of nucleated cell counts were derived. The repertoire was sequenced with immunoSEQ multiplex PCR; TCRdb's copy has only in-frame clones and lacks some. V and J calls and clone size are copied from that table; D and trimming were computed from the DNA. The sample holds around 320,000 clones, approximately 91% seen once. The TCR sequence derives from a woman aged 25 to 39 who had been exposed to COVID-19. The genes are TRBV5-1 and TRBJ1-5; 7 bases agree with TRBD1. The sample consisted of PBMCs or T cells enriched from blood (not recorded which). The DNA of the CDR3 is TGCGCCAGCAGCTTGGGACAGGGCCCCGGTCAGCCCCAGCATTTT. This encodes CASSLGQGPGQPQHF.